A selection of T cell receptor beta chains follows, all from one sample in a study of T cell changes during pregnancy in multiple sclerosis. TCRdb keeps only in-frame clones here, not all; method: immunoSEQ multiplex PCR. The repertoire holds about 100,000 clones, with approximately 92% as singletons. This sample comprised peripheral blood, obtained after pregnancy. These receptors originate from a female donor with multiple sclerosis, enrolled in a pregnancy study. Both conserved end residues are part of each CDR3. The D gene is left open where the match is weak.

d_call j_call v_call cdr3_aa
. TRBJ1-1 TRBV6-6 CASCDSRNTEAFF
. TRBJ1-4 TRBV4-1 CASSQGASEKLFF
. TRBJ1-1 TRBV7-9 CASSHETGEAFF
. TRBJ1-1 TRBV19 CASSREGRMNTEAFF
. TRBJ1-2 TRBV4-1 CASSPMEGDHGYTF
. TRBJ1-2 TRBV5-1 CASSQPGTKGYTF
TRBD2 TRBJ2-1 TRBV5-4 CASSLLTGTTSGSINEQFF
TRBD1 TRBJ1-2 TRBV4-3 CASSQDLGQGYGYTF
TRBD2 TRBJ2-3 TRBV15 CATSRDTSGATDTQYF
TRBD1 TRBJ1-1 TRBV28 CASRPPRQGAGDTEAFF
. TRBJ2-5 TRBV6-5 CARLLLQLRETQYF
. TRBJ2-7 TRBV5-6 CASSDQDTTYEQYF
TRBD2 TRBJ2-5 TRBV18 CASSQREGSAETQYF
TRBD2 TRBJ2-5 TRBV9 CASSASTSGGLETQYF
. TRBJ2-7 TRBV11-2 CASSLEGSTSYEQYF
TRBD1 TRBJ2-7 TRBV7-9 CASSTRTGLDEQYF
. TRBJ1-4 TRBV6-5 CASTRNEKLFF
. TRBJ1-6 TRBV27 CASSPQSGPRIMALHF
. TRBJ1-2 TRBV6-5 CASSRPGAGYTF
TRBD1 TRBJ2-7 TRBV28 CASSSGTGDTYEQYF
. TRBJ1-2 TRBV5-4 CASSSYYGYTF
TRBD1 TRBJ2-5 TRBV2 CASSDPGQGFVETQYF
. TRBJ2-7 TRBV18 CASSPRQEPTYEQYF
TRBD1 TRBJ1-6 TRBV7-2 CASSPSDRVYNSPLHF
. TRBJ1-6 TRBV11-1 CASSLSRTEVNSPLHF
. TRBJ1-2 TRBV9 CASSAEGEAYYGYTF
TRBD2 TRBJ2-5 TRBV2 CASSNPGGWTETQYF
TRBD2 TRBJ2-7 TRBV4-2 CASSLQGLAGSTYEQYF
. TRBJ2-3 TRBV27 CARWPLTDTQYF
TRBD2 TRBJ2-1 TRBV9 CASSEGTSRRNNEQFF
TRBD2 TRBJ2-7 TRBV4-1 CASSQDEGTSGSYEQYF
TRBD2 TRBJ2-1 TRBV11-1 CASSMTSGRWVEQFF
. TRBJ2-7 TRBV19 CASSLTFSYEQYF
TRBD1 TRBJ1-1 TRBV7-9 CASSLAQGQGATEAFF
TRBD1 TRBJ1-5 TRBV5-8 CASSPGTGNQPQHF
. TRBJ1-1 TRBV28 CASSLTGRGTEAFF
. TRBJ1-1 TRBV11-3 CASSLGGLGIVDTEAFF
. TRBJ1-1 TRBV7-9 CASSEHNRGAWTEAFF
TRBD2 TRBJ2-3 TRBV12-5 CASGRISGGGVTQYF
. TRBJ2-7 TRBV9 CASSVGSDNYEQYF
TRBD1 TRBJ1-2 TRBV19 CASSWTGGLSGYTF
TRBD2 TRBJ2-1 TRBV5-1 CASSQPRRTSGGARNNEQFF
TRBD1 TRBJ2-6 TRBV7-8 CASSSRDRHSGANVLTF
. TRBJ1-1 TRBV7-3 CASSSQGGMNTEAFF
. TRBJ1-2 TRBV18 CASSAGEGYGYTF
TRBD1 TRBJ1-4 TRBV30 CAWSVLRGPSEKLFF
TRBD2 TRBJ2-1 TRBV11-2 CASSRGGTSGSQQFF
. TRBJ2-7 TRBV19 CASSTGIGEQYF
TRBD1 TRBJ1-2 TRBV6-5 CASSYSGQSYGYTF
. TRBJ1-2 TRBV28 CASSLSGIHGYTF
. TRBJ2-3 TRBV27 CASSLVGATDTQYF
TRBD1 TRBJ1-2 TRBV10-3 CAIRNTGTGNYGYTF
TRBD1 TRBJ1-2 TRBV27 CASSLLTGDGYTF
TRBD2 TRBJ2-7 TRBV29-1 CSVVGTSGRTYEQYF
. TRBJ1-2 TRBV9 CASSVEVQGSSYTF
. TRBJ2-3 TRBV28 CASSSNTDTQYF
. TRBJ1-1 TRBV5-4 CASSLRLNTEAFF